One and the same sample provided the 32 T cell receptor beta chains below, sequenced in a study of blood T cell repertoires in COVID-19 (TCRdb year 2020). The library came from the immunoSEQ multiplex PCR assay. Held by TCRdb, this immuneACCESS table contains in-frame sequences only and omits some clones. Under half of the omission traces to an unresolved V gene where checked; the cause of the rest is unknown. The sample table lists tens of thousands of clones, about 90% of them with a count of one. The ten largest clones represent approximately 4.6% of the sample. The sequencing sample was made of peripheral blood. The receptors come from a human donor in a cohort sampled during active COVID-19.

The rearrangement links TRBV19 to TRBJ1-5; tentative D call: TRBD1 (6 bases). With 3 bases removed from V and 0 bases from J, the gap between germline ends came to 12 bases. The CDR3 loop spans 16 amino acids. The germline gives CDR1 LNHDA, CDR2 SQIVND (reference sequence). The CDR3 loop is CASSMITGSSNQPQHF. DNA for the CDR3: TGTGCCAGTAGTATGATTACAGGGTCTAGCAATCAGCCCCAGCATTTT.

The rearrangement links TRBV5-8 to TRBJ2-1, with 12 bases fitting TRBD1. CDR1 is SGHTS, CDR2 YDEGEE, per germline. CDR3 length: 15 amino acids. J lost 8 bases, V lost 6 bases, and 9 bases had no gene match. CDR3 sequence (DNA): TGTGCCAGCACCCCCCCGGGACAGGGGGCTCATGAGCAGTTCTTC. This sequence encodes CASTPPGQGAHEQFF.

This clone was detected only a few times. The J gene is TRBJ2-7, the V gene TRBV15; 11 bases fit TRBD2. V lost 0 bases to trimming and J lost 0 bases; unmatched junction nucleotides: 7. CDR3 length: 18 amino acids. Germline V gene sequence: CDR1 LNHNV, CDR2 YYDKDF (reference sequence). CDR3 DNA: TGTGCCACCAGCAGAGAGCTAGCGGGGGGCGCAAGCTCCTACGAGCAGTACTTC. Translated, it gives CATSRELAGGASSYEQYF.

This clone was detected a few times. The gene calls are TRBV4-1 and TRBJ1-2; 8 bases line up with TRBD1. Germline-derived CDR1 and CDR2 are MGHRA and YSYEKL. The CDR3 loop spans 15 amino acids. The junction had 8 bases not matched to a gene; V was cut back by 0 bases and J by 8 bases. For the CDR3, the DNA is TGCGCCAGCAGCCAAGAATTGGACAGGGTAGAGGGCTACACCTTC. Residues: CASSQELDRVEGYTF.

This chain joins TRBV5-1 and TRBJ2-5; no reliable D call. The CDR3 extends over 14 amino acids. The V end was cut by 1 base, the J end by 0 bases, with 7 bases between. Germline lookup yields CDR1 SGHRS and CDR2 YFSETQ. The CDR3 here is CASSLTEYQETQYF. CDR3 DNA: TGCGCCAGCAGCTTGACAGAGTACCAAGAGACCCAGTACTTC.

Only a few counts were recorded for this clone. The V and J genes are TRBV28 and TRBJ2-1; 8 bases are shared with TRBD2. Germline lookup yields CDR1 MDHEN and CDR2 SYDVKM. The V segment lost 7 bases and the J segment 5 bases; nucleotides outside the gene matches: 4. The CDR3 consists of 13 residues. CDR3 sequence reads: CASTRGGDNEQFF. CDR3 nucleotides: TGTGCCAGCACCCGGGGGGGGGACAATGAGCAGTTCTTC.

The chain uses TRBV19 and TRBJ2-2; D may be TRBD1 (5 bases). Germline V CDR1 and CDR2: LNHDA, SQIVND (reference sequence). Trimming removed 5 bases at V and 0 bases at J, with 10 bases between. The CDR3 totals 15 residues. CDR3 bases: TGTGCCAGTAGTGGAACAGGTTCGAACACCGGGGAGCTGTTTTTT. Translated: CASSGTGSNTGELFF.

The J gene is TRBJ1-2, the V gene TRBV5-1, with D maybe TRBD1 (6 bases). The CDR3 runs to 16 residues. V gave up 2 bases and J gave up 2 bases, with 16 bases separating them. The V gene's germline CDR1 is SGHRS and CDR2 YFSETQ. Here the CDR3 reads CASSFGGIDKNYGYTF. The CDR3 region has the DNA TGCGCCAGCAGCTTTGGGGGCATAGACAAGAACTATGGCTACACCTTC.

DNA for the CDR3: TGTGCCAGCAGCTTGGTGGGGACAGGGGGCTCCGTGGGGCAGCCCCAGCATTTT. Amino acid sequence: CASSLVGTGGSVGQPQHF. The chain is built from TRBV5-6 and TRBJ1-5, with TRBD1 matching over 12 bases. The CDR3 spans 18 residues. Germline values: CDR1 SGHDT, CDR2 YYEEEE. Trimming removed 0 bases from V and 7 bases from J; junction bases left unmatched: 11.

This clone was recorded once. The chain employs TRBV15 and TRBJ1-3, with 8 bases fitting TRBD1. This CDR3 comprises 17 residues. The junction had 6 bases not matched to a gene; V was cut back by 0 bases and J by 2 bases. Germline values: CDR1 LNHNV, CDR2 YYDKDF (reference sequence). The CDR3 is CATSREGQALPGNTIYF. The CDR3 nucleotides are TGTGCCACCAGCAGAGAGGGACAGGCCCTCCCTGGAAACACCATATATTTT. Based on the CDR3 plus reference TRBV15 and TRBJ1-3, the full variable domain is DAMVIQNPRYQVTQFGKPVTLSCSQTLNHNVMYWYQQKSSQAPKLLFHYYDKDFNNEADTPDNFQSRRPNTSFCFLDIRSPGLGDTAMYLCATSREGQALPGNTIYFGEGSWLTVV.

The CDR3 loop reads CASSFGGGGSYNSPLHF. CDR3 sequence (DNA): TGTGCCAGCAGCTTTGGTGGCGGTGGCTCCTATAATTCACCCCTCCACTTT. This sequence joins TRBV5-4 and TRBJ1-6; D is uncertain. This CDR3 comprises 17 residues. Between the trimmed V and J ends, which lost 2 bases and 0 bases, there was a span of 12 bases. Germline V lookup: CDR1 SGHNT, CDR2 YYREEE (reference sequence).

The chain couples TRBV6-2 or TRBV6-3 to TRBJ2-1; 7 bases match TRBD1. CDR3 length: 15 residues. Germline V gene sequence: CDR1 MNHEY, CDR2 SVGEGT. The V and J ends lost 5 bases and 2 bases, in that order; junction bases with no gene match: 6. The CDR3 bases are TGTGCCAGCAGTGGACAGGTGATTACCTACAATGAGCAGTTCTTC. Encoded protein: CASSGQVITYNEQFF.

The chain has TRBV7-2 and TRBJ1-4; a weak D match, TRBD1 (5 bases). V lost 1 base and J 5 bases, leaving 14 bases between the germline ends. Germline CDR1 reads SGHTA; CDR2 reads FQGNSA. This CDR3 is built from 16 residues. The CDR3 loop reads CASSLVGPAVNEKLFF. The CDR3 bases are TGTGCCAGCAGCTTAGTGGGGCCGGCGGTAAATGAAAAACTGTTTTTT.

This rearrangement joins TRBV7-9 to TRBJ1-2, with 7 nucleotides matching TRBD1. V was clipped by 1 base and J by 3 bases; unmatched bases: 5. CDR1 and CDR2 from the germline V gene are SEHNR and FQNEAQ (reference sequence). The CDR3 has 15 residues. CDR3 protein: CASSLGVGTDYGYTF. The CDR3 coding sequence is TGTGCCAGCAGCTTAGGGGTGGGGACAGACTATGGCTACACCTTC.

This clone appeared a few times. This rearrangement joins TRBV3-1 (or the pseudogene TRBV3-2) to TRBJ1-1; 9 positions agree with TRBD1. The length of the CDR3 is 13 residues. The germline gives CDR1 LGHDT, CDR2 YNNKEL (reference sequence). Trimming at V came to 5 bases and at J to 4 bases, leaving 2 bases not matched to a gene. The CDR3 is CASSTDRGTEAFF. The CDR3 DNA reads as TGTGCCAGCAGCACGGACAGGGGCACTGAAGCTTTCTTT.

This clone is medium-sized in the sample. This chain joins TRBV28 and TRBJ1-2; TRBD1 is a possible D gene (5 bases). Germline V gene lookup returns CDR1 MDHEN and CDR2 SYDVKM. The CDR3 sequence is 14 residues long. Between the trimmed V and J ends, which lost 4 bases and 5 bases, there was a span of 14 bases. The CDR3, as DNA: TGTGCCAGCAGTTCCCCTCAACAGGTTTATGGCTACACCTTC. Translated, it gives CASSSPQQVYGYTF.

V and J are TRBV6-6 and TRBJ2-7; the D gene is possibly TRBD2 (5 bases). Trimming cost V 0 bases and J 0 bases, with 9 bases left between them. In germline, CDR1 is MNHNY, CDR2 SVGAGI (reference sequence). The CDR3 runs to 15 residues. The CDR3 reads CASSYSGRGSYEQYF. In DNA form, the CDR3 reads TGTGCCAGCAGTTACTCGGGGAGAGGCTCCTACGAGCAGTACTTC.

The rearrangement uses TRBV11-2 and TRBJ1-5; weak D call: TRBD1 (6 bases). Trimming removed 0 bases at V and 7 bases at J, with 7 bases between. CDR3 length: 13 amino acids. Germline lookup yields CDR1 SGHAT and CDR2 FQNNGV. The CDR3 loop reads CASSLDQGQPQHF. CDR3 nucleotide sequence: TGTGCCAGCAGCTTAGATCAGGGGCAGCCCCAGCATTTT. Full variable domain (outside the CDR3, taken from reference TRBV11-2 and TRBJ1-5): EAGVAQSPRYKIIEKRQSVAFWCNPISGHATLYWYQQILGQGPKLLIQFQNNGVVDDSQLPKDRFSAERLKGVDSTLKIQPAKLEDSAVYLCASSLDQGQPQHFGDGTRLSIL.

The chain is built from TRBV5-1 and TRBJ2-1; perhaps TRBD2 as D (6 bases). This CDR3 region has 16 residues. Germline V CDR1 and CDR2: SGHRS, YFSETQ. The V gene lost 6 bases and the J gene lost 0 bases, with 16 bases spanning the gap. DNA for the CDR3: TGCGCCAGCATGTCGGGTAGCGGAGGCTCCTACAATGAGCAGTTCTTC. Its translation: CASMSGSGGSYNEQFF.

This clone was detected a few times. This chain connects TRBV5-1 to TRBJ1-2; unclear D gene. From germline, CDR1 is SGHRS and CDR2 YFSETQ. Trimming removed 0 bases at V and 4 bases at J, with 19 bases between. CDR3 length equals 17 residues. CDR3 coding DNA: TGCGCCAGCAGCTTGGGAGGCAGAGAAGACCTCAGCTATGGCTACACCTTC. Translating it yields CASSLGGREDLSYGYTF.

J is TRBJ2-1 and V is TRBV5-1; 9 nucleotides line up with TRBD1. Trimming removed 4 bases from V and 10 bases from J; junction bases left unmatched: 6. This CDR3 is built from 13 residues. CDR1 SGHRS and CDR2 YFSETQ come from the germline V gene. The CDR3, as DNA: TGCGCCAGCAGCCTGGGACAGGGCTCGGAGCAGTTCTTC. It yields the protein CASSLGQGSEQFF. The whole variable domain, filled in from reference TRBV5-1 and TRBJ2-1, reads KAGVTQTPRYLIKTRGQQVTLSCSPISGHRSVSWYQQTPGQGLQFLFEYFSETQRNKGNFPGRFSGRQFSNSRSEMNVSTLELGDSALYLCASSLGQGSEQFFGPGTRLTVL.

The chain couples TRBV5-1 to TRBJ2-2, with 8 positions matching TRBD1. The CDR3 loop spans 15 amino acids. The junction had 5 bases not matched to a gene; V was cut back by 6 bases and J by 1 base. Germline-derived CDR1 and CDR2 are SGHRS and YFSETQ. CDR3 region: CASTPGTGNTGELFF. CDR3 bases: TGCGCCAGCACTCCGGGGACAGGGAACACCGGGGAGCTGTTTTTT.

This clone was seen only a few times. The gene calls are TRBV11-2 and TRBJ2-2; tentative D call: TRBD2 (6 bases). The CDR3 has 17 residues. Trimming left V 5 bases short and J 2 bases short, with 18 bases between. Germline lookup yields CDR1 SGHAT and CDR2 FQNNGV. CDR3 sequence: CASSPGPRGLNTGELFF. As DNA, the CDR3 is TGTGCCAGCAGCCCTGGTCCGAGGGGACTTAACACCGGGGAGCTGTTTTTT.

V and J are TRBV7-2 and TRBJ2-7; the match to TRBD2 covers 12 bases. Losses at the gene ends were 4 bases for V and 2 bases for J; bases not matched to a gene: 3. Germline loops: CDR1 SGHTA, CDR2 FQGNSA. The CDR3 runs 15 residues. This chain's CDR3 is CASSSRLAGAYEQYF. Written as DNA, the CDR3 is TGTGCCAGCAGCTCTAGACTAGCGGGAGCCTACGAGCAGTACTTC.

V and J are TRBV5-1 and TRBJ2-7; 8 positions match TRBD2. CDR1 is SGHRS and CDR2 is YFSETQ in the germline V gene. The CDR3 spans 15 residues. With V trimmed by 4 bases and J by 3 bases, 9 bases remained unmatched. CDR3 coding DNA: TGCGCCAGCAGCGGGGGAGCGGGAGATAGCTACGAGCAGTACTTC. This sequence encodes CASSGGAGDSYEQYF.

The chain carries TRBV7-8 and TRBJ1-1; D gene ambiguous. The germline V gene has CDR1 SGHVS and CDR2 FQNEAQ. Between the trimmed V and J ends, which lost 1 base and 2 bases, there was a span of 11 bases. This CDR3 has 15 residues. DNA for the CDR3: TGTGCCAGCAGCTTAGGGTCCAGGATTAACACTGAAGCTTTCTTT. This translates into CASSLGSRINTEAFF.

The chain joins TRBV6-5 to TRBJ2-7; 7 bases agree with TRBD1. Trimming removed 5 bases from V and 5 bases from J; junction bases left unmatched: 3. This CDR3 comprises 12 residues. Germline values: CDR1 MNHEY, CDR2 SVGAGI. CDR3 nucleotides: TGTGCCAGCAGTACCCAGGGGGACGAGCAGTACTTC. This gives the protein CASSTQGDEQYF.

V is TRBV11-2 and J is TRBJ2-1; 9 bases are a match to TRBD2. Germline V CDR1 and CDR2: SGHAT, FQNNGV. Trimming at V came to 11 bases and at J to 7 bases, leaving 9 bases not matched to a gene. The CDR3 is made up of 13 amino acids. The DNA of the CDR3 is TGTGCCGGACGCACTAGCGGGCGAAATGAGCAGTTCTTC. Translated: CAGRTSGRNEQFF.

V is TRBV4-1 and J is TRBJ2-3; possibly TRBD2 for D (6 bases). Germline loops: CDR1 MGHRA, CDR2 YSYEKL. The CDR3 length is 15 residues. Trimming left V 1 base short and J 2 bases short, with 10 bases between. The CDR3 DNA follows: TGCGCCAGCAGCCAAGGACGGGGGACCACAGATACGCAGTATTTT. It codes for CASSQGRGTTDTQYF.

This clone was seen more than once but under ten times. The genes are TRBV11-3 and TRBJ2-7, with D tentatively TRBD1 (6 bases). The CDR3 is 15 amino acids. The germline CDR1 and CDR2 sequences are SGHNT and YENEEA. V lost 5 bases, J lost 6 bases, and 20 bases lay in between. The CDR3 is CASSLLTGNVGEQYF. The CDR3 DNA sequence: TGTGCCAGCAGCCTACTTACAGGGAACGTAGGCGAGCAGTACTTC.

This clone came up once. The CDR3 DNA reads TGTGCCACCAAGGTAACAGGGCAAGAGACCCAGTACTTC. This translates into CATKVTGQETQYF. The chain links TRBV6-5 to TRBJ2-5; D may be TRBD1 (6 bases). The V and J ends lost 10 bases and 2 bases respectively, with 14 bases between them. The CDR3 is 13 amino acids. Germline V gives CDR1 MNHEY, CDR2 SVGAGI.

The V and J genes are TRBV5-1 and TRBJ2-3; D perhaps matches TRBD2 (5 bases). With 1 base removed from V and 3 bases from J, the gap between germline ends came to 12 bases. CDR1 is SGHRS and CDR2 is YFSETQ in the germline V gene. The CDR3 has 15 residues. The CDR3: CASSLTLRGTDTQYF. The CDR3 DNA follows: TGCGCCAGCAGCTTGACTCTCCGAGGGACAGATACGCAGTATTTT.